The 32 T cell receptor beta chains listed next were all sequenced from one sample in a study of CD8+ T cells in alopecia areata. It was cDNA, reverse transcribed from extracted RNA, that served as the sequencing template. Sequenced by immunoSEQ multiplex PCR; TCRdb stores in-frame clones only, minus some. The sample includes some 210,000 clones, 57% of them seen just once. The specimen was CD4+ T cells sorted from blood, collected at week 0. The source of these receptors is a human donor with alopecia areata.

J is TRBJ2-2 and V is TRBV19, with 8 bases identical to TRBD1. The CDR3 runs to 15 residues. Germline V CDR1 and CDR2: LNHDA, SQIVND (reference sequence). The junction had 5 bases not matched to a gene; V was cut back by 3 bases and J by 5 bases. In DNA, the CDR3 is TGTGCCAGTAGTATGGACAGGGTAGGGACCGGGGAGCTGTTTTTT. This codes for CASSMDRVGTGELFF.

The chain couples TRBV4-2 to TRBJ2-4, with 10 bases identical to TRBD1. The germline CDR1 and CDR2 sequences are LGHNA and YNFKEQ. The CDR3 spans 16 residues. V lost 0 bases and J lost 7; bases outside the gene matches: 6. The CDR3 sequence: CASSQDWGQGRNIQYF. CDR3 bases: TGTGCCAGCAGCCAAGATTGGGGACAGGGGAGGAACATTCAGTACTTC.

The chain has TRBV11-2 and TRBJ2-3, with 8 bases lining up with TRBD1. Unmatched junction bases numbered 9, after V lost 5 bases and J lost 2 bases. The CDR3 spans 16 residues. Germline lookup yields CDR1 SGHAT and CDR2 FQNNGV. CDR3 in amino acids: CASSRKDRGFTDTQYF. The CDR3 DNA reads TGTGCCAGCAGCCGTAAAGACAGGGGCTTCACAGATACGCAGTATTTT.

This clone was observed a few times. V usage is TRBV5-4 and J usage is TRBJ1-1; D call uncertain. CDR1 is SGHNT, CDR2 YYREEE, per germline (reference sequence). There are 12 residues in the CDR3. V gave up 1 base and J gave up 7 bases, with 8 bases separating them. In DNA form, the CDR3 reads TGTGCCAGCAGCTTGTCAGGATATGAAGCTTTCTTT. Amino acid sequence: CASSLSGYEAFF.

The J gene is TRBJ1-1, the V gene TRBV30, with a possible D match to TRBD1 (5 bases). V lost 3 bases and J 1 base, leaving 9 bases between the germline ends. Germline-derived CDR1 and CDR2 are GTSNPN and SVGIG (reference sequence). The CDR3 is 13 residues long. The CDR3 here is CAWRRQPNTEAFF. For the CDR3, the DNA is TGTGCCTGGAGACGACAGCCGAACACTGAAGCTTTCTTT. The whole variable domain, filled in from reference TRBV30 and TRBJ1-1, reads SQTIHQWPATLVQPVGSPLSLECTVEGTSNPNLYWYRQAAGRGLQLLFYSVGIGQISSEVPQNLSASRPQDRQFILSSKKLLLSDSGFYLCAWRRQPNTEAFFGQGTRLTVV.

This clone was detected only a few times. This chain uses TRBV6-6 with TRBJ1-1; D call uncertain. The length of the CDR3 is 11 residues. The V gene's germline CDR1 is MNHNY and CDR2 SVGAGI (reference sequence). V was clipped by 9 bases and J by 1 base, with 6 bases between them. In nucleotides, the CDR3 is TGTGCCAGTACCAAGAACACTGAAGCTTTCTTT. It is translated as CASTKNTEAFF.

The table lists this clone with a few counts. CDR3 DNA: TGTGCCTGGAGTCGGTACGTGGGGTCAGATACGCAGTATTTT. It yields the protein CAWSRYVGSDTQYF. V and J are TRBV30 and TRBJ2-3; the D is unclear. This CDR3 has 14 amino acids. CDR1 and CDR2 (germline): GTSNPN, SVGIG (reference sequence). V lost 2 bases and J 4 bases, leaving 13 bases between the germline ends.

The CDR3 here is CASSFRGATDTQYF. CDR3 in DNA: TGTGCCAGCAGTTTCCGGGGTGCGACAGATACGCAGTATTTT. The rearrangement links TRBV27 to TRBJ2-3, with a possible D match to TRBD2 (5 bases). V was clipped by 3 bases and J by 3 bases, with 10 bases between them. There are 14 residues in the CDR3. CDR1 and CDR2 (germline): MNHEY, SMNVEV (reference sequence).

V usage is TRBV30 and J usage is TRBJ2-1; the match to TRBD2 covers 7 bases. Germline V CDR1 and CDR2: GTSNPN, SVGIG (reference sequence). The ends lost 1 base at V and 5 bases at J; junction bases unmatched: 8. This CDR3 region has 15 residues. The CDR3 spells CAWSASAGWNNEQFF. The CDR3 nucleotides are TGTGCCTGGAGTGCATCAGCGGGGTGGAACAATGAGCAGTTCTTC. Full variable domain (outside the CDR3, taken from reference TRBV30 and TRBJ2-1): SQTIHQWPATLVQPVGSPLSLECTVEGTSNPNLYWYRQAAGRGLQLLFYSVGIGQISSEVPQNLSASRPQDRQFILSSKKLLLSDSGFYLCAWSASAGWNNEQFFGPGTRLTVL.

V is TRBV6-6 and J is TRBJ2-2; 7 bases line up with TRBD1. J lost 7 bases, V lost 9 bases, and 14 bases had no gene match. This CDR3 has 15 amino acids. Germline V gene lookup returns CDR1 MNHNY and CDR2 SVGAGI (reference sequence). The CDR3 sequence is CARLVRDRVVGELFF. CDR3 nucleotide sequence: TGTGCCAGGCTAGTTCGAGACAGGGTGGTCGGGGAGCTGTTTTTT.

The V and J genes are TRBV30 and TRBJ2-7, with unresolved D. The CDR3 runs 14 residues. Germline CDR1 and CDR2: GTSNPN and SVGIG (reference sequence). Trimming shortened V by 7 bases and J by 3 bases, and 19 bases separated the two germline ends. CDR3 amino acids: CASVRLGSNYEQYF. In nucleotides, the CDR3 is TGTGCCTCCGTCAGACTGGGATCTAACTACGAGCAGTACTTC. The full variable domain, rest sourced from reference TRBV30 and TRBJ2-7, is SQTIHQWPATLVQPVGSPLSLECTVEGTSNPNLYWYRQAAGRGLQLLFYSVGIGQISSEVPQNLSASRPQDRQFILSSKKLLLSDSGFYLCASVRLGSNYEQYFGPGTRLTVT.

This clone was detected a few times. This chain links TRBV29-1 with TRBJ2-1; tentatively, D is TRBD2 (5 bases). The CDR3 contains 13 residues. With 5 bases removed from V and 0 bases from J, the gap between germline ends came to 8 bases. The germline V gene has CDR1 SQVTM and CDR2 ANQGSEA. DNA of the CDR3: TGCAGCGTTCCCCTAGCCTCCTACAATGAGCAGTTCTTC. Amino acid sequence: CSVPLASYNEQFF.

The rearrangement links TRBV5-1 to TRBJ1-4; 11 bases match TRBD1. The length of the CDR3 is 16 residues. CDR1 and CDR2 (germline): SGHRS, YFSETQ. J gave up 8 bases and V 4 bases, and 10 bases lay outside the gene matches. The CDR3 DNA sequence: TGCGCCAGCAGCCCAGGGACAGGGGGTAATCACGAAAAACTGTTTTTT. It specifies CASSPGTGGNHEKLFF.

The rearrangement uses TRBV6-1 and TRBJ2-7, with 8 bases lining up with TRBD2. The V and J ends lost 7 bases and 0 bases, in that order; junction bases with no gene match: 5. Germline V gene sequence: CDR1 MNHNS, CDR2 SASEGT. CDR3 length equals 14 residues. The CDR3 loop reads CASKSGGHSYEQYF. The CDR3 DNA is TGTGCCAGCAAGTCGGGGGGGCACTCCTACGAGCAGTACTTC.

The CDR3 DNA sequence: TGTGCCTGGACGCCAGAGCGGGGTCCCCGAACTGAAGCTTTCTTT. Amino acid sequence: CAWTPERGPRTEAFF. This chain uses TRBV30 with TRBJ1-1; D gene unclear. V lost 4 bases, J lost 5 bases, and 20 bases lay in between. CDR1 and CDR2 (germline): GTSNPN, SVGIG (reference sequence). The CDR3 totals 15 residues.

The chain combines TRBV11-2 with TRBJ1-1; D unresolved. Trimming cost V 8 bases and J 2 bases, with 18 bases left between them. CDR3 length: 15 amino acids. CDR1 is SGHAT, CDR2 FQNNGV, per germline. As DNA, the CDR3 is TGTGCCAGCCGCACCCCTACTGGATTTAACACTGAAGCTTTCTTT. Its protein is CASRTPTGFNTEAFF.

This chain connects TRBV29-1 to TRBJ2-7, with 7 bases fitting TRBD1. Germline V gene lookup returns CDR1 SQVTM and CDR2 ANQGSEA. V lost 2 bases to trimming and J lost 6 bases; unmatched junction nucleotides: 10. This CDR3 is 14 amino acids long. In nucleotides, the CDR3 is TGCAGCGTTGAAAAGGGGGCAGGATCTCGCGAGCAGTACTTC. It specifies CSVEKGAGSREQYF.

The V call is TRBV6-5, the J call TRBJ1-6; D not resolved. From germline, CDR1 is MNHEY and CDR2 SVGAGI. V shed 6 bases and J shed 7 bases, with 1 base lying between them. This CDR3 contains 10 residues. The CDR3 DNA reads TGTGCCAGCAGAAATTCACCCCTCCACTTT. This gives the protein CASRNSPLHF.

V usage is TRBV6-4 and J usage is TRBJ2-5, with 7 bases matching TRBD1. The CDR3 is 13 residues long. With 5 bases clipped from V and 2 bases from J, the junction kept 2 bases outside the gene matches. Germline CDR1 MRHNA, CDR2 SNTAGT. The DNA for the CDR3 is TGTGCCAGCAGTCGGGACAGACAAGAGACCCAGTACTTC. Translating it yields CASSRDRQETQYF.

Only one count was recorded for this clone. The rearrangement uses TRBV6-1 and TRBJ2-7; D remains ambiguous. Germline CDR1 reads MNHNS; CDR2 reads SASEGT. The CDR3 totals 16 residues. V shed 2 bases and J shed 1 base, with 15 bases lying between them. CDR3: CASSETAYPPSYEQYF. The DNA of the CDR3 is TGTGCCAGCAGTGAAACCGCTTACCCACCTTCCTACGAGCAGTACTTC.

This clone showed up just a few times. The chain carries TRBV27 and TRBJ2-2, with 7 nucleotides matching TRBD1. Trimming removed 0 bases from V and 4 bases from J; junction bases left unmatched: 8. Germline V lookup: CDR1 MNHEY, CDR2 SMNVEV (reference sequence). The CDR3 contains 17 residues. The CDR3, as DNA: TGTGCCAGCAGTTTATCGTTAGGGGGCGGAAGCACCGGGGAGCTGTTTTTT. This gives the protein CASSLSLGGGSTGELFF.

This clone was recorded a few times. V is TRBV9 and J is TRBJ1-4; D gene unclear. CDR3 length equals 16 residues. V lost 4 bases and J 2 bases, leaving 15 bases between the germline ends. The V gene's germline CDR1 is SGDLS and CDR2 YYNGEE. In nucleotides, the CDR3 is TGTGCCAGCAGCAAGGAAGCTGGGAGGACTAATGAAAAACTGTTTTTT. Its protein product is CASSKEAGRTNEKLFF.

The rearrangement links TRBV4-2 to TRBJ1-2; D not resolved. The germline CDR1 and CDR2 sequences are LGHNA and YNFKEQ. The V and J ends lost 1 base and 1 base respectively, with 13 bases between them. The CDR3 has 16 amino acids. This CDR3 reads CASSQVWAGDNYGYTF. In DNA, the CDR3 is TGTGCCAGCAGCCAAGTCTGGGCAGGCGATAACTATGGCTACACCTTC.

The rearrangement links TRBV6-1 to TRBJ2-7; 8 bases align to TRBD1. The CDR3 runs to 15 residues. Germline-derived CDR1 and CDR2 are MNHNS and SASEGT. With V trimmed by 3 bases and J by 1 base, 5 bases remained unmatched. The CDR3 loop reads CASSDEGTGSYEQYF. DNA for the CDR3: TGTGCCAGCAGTGATGAGGGGACAGGTTCCTACGAGCAGTACTTC.

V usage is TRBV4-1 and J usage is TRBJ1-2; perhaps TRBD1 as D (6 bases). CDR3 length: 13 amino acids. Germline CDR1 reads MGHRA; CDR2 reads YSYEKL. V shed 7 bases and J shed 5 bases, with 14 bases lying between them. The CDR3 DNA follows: TGCGCCAGCACCGGGGGGGACACATATGGCTACACCTTC. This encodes CASTGGDTYGYTF.

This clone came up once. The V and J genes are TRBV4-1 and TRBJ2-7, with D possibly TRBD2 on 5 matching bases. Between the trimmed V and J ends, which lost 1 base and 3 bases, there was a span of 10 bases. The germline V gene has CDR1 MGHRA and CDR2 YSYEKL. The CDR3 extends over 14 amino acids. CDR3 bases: TGCGCCAGCAGCCAAGTCCGGGGAATCTACGAGCAGTACTTC. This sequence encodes CASSQVRGIYEQYF.

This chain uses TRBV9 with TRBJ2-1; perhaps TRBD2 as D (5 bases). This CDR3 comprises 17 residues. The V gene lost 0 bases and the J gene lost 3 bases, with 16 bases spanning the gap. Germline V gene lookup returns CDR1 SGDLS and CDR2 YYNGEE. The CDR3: CASSVGLANTYYNEQFF. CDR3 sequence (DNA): TGTGCCAGCAGCGTAGGTCTAGCCAACACGTACTACAATGAGCAGTTCTTC.

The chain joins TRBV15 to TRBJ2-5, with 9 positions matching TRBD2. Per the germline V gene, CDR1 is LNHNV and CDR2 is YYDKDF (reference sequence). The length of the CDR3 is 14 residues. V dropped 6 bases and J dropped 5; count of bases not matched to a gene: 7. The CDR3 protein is CATSSGLAGETQYF. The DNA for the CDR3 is TGTGCCACCAGTTCGGGACTAGCCGGGGAGACCCAGTACTTC.

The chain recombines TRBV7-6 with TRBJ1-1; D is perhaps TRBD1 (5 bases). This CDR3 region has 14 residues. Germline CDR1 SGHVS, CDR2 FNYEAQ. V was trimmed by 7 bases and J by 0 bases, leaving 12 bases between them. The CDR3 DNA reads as TGTGCCAGCACCCAGGGACTTTTGAACACTGAAGCTTTCTTT. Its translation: CASTQGLLNTEAFF.

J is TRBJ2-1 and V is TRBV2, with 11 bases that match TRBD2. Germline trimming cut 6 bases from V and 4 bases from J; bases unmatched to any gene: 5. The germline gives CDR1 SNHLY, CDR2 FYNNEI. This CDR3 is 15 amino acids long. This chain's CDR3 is CASRTGTSGYNEQFF. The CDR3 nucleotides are TGTGCCAGCAGGACCGGGACTAGCGGTTACAATGAGCAGTTCTTC.

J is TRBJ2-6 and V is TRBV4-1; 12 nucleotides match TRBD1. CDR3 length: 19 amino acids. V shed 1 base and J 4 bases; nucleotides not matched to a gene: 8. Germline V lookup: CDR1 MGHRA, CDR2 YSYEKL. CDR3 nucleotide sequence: TGCGCCAGCAGCCAAGGTACGGGACAGGGGGCAATGGGGGCCAACGTCCTGACTTTC. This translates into CASSQGTGQGAMGANVLTF.

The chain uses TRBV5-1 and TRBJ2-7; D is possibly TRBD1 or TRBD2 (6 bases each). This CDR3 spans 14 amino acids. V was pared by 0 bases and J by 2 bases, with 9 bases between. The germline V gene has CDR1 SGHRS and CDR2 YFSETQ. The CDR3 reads CASSLDGGPYEQYF. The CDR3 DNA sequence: TGCGCCAGCAGCTTGGATGGGGGGCCCTACGAGCAGTACTTC.